The 2 T cell receptor beta chains given below trace back to one sample, sequenced in a study of beta chain features in type 1 diabetes. The antigens for these receptors are not known. Study-wide findings and caveats: Patients with Type 1 diabetes showed moderately but significantly shorter TCRB CDR3s in all four CD4+ subsets.

Every bit of the isolated RNA underwent reverse transcription, so sequencing read expressed TCRB transcripts. Sequencing used immunoSEQ multiplex PCR; TCRdb keeps in-frame clones, though not all of them. The sample lists hundreds of thousands of clones, around an eighth occurring once. The specimen was naive CD4+ T cells from blood. Receptors originate from a woman aged 18-35 years with type 1 diabetes.

The chain carries TRBV2 and TRBJ1-2, with a weak D call TRBD1 (5 bases). Per the germline V gene, CDR1 is SNHLY and CDR2 is FYNNEI. CDR3 length: 14 residues. Trimming took 4 bases from V and 5 from J, leaving 14 bases between them. The DNA of the CDR3 is TGTGCCAGCAGTGCAGGGACTGAGTTGTATGGCTACACCTTC. Encoded protein: CASSAGTELYGYTF.

This clone was recorded a few times. This sequence joins TRBV25-1 and TRBJ2-7; maybe TRBD2 (6 bases). The CDR3 has 15 residues. Trimming took 6 bases from V and 2 from J, leaving 17 bases between them. Germline loops: CDR1 MGHDK, CDR2 SYGVNS. In DNA, the CDR3 is TGTGCCAGCAGCCCGGGGGTTACTTCAGCCTACGAGCAGTACTTC. This translates into CASSPGVTSAYEQYF.